What follows are 4 T cell receptor beta chains derived from one specimen sequenced in a study of cytotoxic CD8 clonotypes in ibrutinib-treated CLL. Sequenced by immunoSEQ multiplex PCR; TCRdb stores in-frame clones only, minus some. Altogether approximately 100,000 clones are present, roughly 80% being singletons, with the ten largest covering around 30%. The sample consisted of PBMCs, taken after 12 months of ibrutinib treatment. These receptors were collected from a human donor with chronic lymphocytic leukemia.

The chain recombines TRBV5-1 with TRBJ2-2; 7 nucleotides agree with TRBD1. The CDR3 has 15 residues. V shed 4 bases, J shed 0 bases, and the junction held 3 bases outside the gene matches. Germline CDR1 reads SGHRS; CDR2 reads YFSETQ. The CDR3 bases are TGCGCCAGCAGCCCTGACAGGGCGAACACCGGGGAGCTGTTTTTT. Amino acids: CASSPDRANTGELFF.

This CDR3 reads CASSSIGQGIGETQYF. The CDR3 region has the DNA TGCGCCAGCAGCTCGATCGGACAGGGGATTGGGGAGACCCAGTACTTC. The chain uses TRBV5-1 and TRBJ2-5, with 9 bases identical to TRBD1. The CDR3 has 16 residues. J gave up 5 bases and V 3 bases, and 11 bases lay outside the gene matches. The germline V gene has CDR1 SGHRS and CDR2 YFSETQ.

This chain connects TRBV30 to TRBJ1-6, with a tentative D call TRBD1 (5 bases). The CDR3 totals 14 residues. CDR1 and CDR2 (germline): GTSNPN, SVGIG (reference sequence). V dropped 1 base and J dropped 3 bases, with 7 bases sitting between them. CDR3 protein: CAWSGGSYNSPLHF. In DNA, the CDR3 is TGTGCCTGGAGTGGGGGGAGCTATAATTCACCCCTCCACTTT. Full variable domain (outside the CDR3, taken from reference TRBV30 and TRBJ1-6): SQTIHQWPATLVQPVGSPLSLECTVEGTSNPNLYWYRQAAGRGLQLLFYSVGIGQISSEVPQNLSASRPQDRQFILSSKKLLLSDSGFYLCAWSGGSYNSPLHFGNGTRLTVT.

This chain connects TRBV2 to TRBJ2-5; TRBD2 matches at 13 bases. Germline CDR1 reads SNHLY; CDR2 reads FYNNEI. This CDR3 contains 17 residues. V shed 6 bases, J shed 3 bases, and the junction held 10 bases outside the gene matches. The CDR3 DNA is TGTGCCAGCAGCGAATCCCGGACTAGCGGGGGCAAAGAGACCCAGTACTTC. As protein: CASSESRTSGGKETQYF.